One and the same sample provided the 8 T cell receptor beta chains below, sequenced in a study of shared clonotypes between healthy human individuals. CD8 cells regarded as naive lacked CD45RO, were positively chosen for CCR7, and omitted terminally differentiated effector memory CD45RA+ cells. TCRdb's copy holds only in-frame clones and misses some; the assay was immunoSEQ multiplex PCR. The sample has 2 million or so clones; 85% to 95% are singletons. The sample taken for sequencing was naive CD8+ T cells sorted from blood. These receptor sequences come from a man aged 18 to 30 in good health.

The CDR3 loop is CASSELRVQGNTEAFF. The CDR3 coding sequence is TGTGCCAGCAGCGAACTCAGGGTTCAGGGGAACACTGAAGCTTTCTTT. The chain has TRBV5-4 and TRBJ1-1; TRBD1 is a possible D gene (5 bases). V lost 4 bases to trimming and J lost 1 base, with 17 bases between them. The CDR3 consists of 16 residues. CDR1 and CDR2 from the germline V gene are SGHNT and YYREEE (reference sequence).

The chain carries TRBV28 and TRBJ2-7; TRBD1 matches at 8 bases. With 3 bases clipped from V and 7 bases from J, the junction kept 14 bases outside the gene matches. Per germline, CDR1 MDHEN and CDR2 SYDVKM. The CDR3 extends over 16 amino acids. Written as DNA, the CDR3 is TGTGCCAGCAGTTTGACCCTACCCCAGGGGGCGGAGGAGCAGTACTTC. Protein product: CASSLTLPQGAEEQYF.

This clone is a singleton in its sample. The rearrangement joins TRBV6-5 to TRBJ2-1; 10 bases fit TRBD2. This CDR3 has 14 residues. The V gene end was trimmed by 5 bases and the J gene end by 7 bases; junction bases not matched to a gene: 5. CDR1 is MNHEY and CDR2 is SVGAGI in the germline V gene. The DNA for the CDR3 is TGTGCCAGCAGTAGCGGGAGGGCCATTAATGAGCAGTTCTTC. Residues: CASSSGRAINEQFF.

With respect to this clone: Other DNA sequences of this sample code for an identical CDR3. The chain has TRBV7-9 and TRBJ2-5, with D possibly called TRBD1 or TRBD2 (6 bases each). This CDR3 spans 13 amino acids. CDR1 and CDR2 (germline): SEHNR, FQNEAQ (reference sequence). V was pared by 2 bases and J by 4 bases, with 8 bases between. CDR3 amino acids: CASSLKGGETQYF. In nucleotides, the CDR3 is TGTGCCAGCAGCTTAAAGGGGGGAGAGACCCAGTACTTC.

The chain uses TRBV29-1 and TRBJ2-1; 9 bases align to TRBD2. V shed 3 bases and J 3 bases; nucleotides not matched to a gene: 9. Per the germline V gene, CDR1 is SQVTM and CDR2 is ANQGSEA. This CDR3 spans 16 amino acids. The DNA for the CDR3 is TGCAGCGTTGACGGGTTAGCGGGGGTGCACTACAATGAGCAGTTCTTC. It is translated as CSVDGLAGVHYNEQFF.

The V gene is TRBV9, the J gene TRBJ1-1; no clear D gene. CDR3 size: 16 residues. Germline assignment: CDR1 SGDLS and CDR2 YYNGEE. With 3 bases removed from V and 5 bases from J, the gap between germline ends came to 20 bases. The CDR3 here is CASSADGVSKETEAFF. As DNA, the CDR3 is TGTGCCAGCAGCGCGGACGGAGTGAGTAAAGAAACTGAAGCTTTCTTT.

The chain links TRBV4-1 to TRBJ2-5; D remains ambiguous. The CDR3 extends over 11 amino acids. The V gene lost 3 bases and the J gene lost 3 bases, with 2 bases spanning the gap. The germline gives CDR1 MGHRA, CDR2 YSYEKL. The DNA of the CDR3 is TGCGCCAGCAGCCAGAAAGAGACCCAGTACTTC. It translates to CASSQKETQYF.

The V and J genes are TRBV5-6 and TRBJ2-2, with D tentatively TRBD1 (6 bases). CDR1 SGHDT and CDR2 YYEEEE come from the germline V gene. This CDR3 has 14 residues. Trimming took 3 bases from V and 6 from J, leaving 12 bases between them. DNA for the CDR3: TGTGCCAGCAGCTCCAACAGGGCCCCCGGGGAGCTGTTTTTT. Residues: CASSSNRAPGELFF.